This T cell receptor (beta chain) was sequenced during a study of OX40 agonist ivuxolimab in advanced cancers. About the study: A partial response was reached by three patients: one with hepatocellular carcinoma and two with cutaneous melanoma. Whole-study results and caveats: Partial responders at 0.1-3.0 mg/kg had among the lowest clonal expansion.

Germline trimming cut 4 bases from V and 2 bases from J; bases unmatched to any gene: 5. Looked up from germline, CDR1 is SGHRS and CDR2 is YFSETQ. The CDR3 spans 15 residues. Generated by immunoSEQ multiplex PCR, the TCRdb table keeps only in-frame clones and is missing some. The sample includes about 55,000 clones, about 86% of them seen just once. As concerns this clone: Its antigen remains unidentified.

It was autoimmune disease history or systemic immunosuppression that excluded patients. Patients had blood sampled at baseline and again on cycle 4 day 1 and cycle 7 day 1. The input for sequencing was CD4+ or CD8+ T cells sorted from blood, taken in a trial of the OX40 agonist ivuxolimab. This sequence was found in an adult with an advanced solid tumor such as melanoma, head and neck, liver or kidney cancer. The chain joins TRBV5-1 to TRBJ2-5, with TRBD2 matching 10 bases. The CDR3 sequence is CASSRSSGGQETQYF. In DNA form, the CDR3 reads TGCGCCAGCAGCAGGTCTAGCGGGGGACAAGAGACCCAGTACTTC.